The source of this T cell receptor beta chain is a study of T cell responses to AZD1222 COVID-19 vaccine. Analysis merged second doses at about 4 or about 12 weeks. The germline CDR1 and CDR2 sequences are KGHSH and LQKENI. The CDR3 totals 15 residues. V dropped 0 bases and J dropped 4 bases, with 12 bases sitting between them. As to this clone: Its antigen is not identified.

Points from the study as a whole: The study found vaccine-associated CD4 TCRs spanning spike, dominant at 160-218 and 743-854. The sample set comprised mostly white British donors with more females, and clonal diversity was possibly underestimated. Spike-specific TCR depth and breadth grew after two AZD1222 doses.

Sequencing used immunoSEQ multiplex PCR; TCRdb keeps in-frame clones, though not all of them. The sample has around 130,000 clones, 80% to 90% seen once. V gene TRBV18 combines with J gene TRBJ1-1; tentative D call: TRBD1 (5 bases). This clonotype was obtained from an adult who received the AZD1222 COVID-19 vaccine. This sample comprised peripheral blood, obtained 28 days after the second AZD1222 dose. CDR3 residues: CASSPPSQGGTEAFF. CDR3 DNA: TGTGCCAGCTCACCACCGTCTCAGGGCGGCACTGAAGCTTTCTTT.